Within the sample, the clone carrying this TCR beta chain is medium-sized. Its target is not known. This entry is derived from a study of siplizumab effects on memory and regulatory T cells. Study observations and caveats: Roughly 80-95% of proliferating CD4+ or CD8+ clones defied assignment to a naive or memory phenotype.

The V end lost 3 bases, the J end lost 7 bases, and 13 bases lay between the germline ends. The CDR3 spans 13 residues. The germline V gene encodes CDR1 GTSNPN and CDR2 SVGIG (reference sequence). Coculturing of the mixed lymphocyte reaction cells was performed at 37°C for 6 days. Sequenced by immunoSEQ multiplex PCR; TCRdb stores in-frame clones only, minus some. The table records approximately 9,600 clones, around 46% of them present only once. The receptor comes from a human donor in good health; the cells came from an allogeneic mixed lymphocyte reaction. V usage is TRBV30 and J usage is TRBJ1-5; TRBD1 might be the D (5 bases). Sequenced: CFSE-low (dividing) CD4+ T cells sorted from an allogeneic mixed lymphocyte reaction. CDR3 sequence: CAWSRGVKQPQHF. The CDR3 DNA is TGTGCCTGGAGCCGGGGGGTAAAGCAGCCCCAGCATTTT.